This T cell receptor (beta chain) was observed in a study of cytomegalovirus exposure and HLA in healthy donors. Study conclusions and caveats: TCR beta chain V- and J-gene trimming was linked, in a later analysis, to a missense variant in DCLRE1C. Earlier findings revealed that most TCR beta V segments proved productive either about 87% or about 30% of the time. TCR association rates varied by HLA locus in a later analysis, with DRB1 highest and HLA-C lowest. Likely technical artifact: a cluster of highly shared sequence variants.

Germline CDR1 is GTSNPN and CDR2 is SVGIG (reference sequence). Trimming stripped 5 bases from V and 1 base from J, with 11 bases between. The CDR3 consists of 13 residues. In the PCR, 60 Vbeta and 13 Jbeta primers were used. Clones were sequenced by immunoSEQ multiplex PCR, and TCRdb holds only the in-frame ones, with some missing. Among 110,000 or so clones listed, roughly 72% were seen once. A note on this clone: Its antigen is unidentified.

Input material: PBMCs. This TCR was recovered from a woman aged 40-49 years in good health and CMV-seropositive. J is TRBJ1-1 and V is TRBV30; D possibly corresponds to TRBD1 (5 bases). The CDR3 DNA reads TGTGCCTGGGAGCTGACAGCGAACACTGAAGCTTTCTTT. Protein product: CAWELTANTEAFF. Filled out from reference TRBV30 and TRBJ1-1, the complete variable domain reads SQTIHQWPATLVQPVGSPLSLECTVEGTSNPNLYWYRQAAGRGLQLLFYSVGIGQISSEVPQNLSASRPQDRQFILSSKKLLLSDSGFYLCAWELTANTEAFFGQGTRLTVV.